This T cell receptor beta chain originates from a study of neurological immune-mediated disorders (dated by TCRdb to the late 2010s). Context from the whole study: Among the roughly 34 multiple sclerosis patients, relapsing-remitting MS was present in approximately 31 and secondary progressive MS was present in 3. Peripheral blood TCR-beta repertoires from patients with HTLV-I-associated myelopathy (HAM/TSP), patients with multiple sclerosis, and healthy controls were compared in the study using UMI-based sequencing. The roughly 110 TCR-beta libraries covered PBMC samples along with longitudinal samples, technical triplicates, and paired sorted CD4+ and CD8+ T-cell subsets. The cohort comprised approximately 67 subjects: approximately 15 HAM/TSP patients, 34 multiple sclerosis patients and about 20 healthy controls.

What the study reported, not specific to this receptor: Phylogenetic analysis grouped repertoires from 18 of 34 MS patients into a cluster of related CDR3 sequences, suggesting a possible repertoire-level signature. No identical CDR3 amino acid sequences were shared among expanded clones across subjects, suggesting private TCR-beta repertoires in all groups. The highest TCR clonal expansion was observed in HAM/TSP patients, whereas the lowest was observed in MS patients, even when compared with healthy controls. No association of the MS cluster with clinical or MRI features was observed, and the need for larger cohorts was stated by the authors.

The germline V gene supplies CDR1 LGHNA and CDR2 YSLEER. V loses 1 base, J loses 5 bases, and the germline ends lie 12 bases apart. Including the terminal cysteine and phenylalanine, the CDR3 comprises 14 residues. CDR3 DNA is the only sequence kept; it has 42 bases, read in frame from the first base. cDNA was synthesized by template-switch 5'RACE using a primer carrying a 10-nucleotide random unique molecular identifier by which each TCR transcript was tagged. Every sequencing run covered 15-18 subjects and yielded more than 170 million TCR-beta sequences. Total RNA was extracted with the RNeasy kit. TCR-beta VDJ regions were amplified with primers for the TCR constant region and the 5'RACE anchor, using the KAPA Real-time Library Amplification kit. A first PCR added sample indexes and Illumina adaptors, after which a second PCR increased the library yield. After purification with Ampure beads, the TCR product of roughly 650 bp was size-selected on a 2% E-gel SizeSelection system. Before pooling, library quality was assessed on a Bioanalyzer, concentration was determined with Qubit, and library quantification was performed with the Kapa Library Quantification kit. An Illumina HiSeq 2500 sequenced the libraries paired-end 2 x 150 bp. To increase sequence diversity, about 25-31% phiX was spiked into each library pool. As for how the authors treated the data: Quality-filtered reads were processed with the UMI-based MiGEC pipeline, and over 90% of raw TCR sequences were removed by the MiGEC pipeline during error correction. IMGT germline references were used for alignment of VDJ genes, and clonotypes were defined by a unique CDR3 amino acid sequence together with V-J genes. Clonal expansion, Shannon diversity and CDR3 relatedness (CalcPairwiseDistances, ClusterSamples) were evaluated with VDJtools, and phylogenetic trees were built with CLCbio workbench. Expanded clones were defined as having at least 8 unique UMIs, based on coefficient-of-variation modelling across technical triplicates. TCRdb trimmed public reads at Q25 via fastp, called clones via MiXCR and kept in-frame beta chains. Under each unique CDR3 protein, matching rows form one entry showing the most common genes and DNA. V and J calls and clone size were set by TCRdb, not the authors. This sample gives about 35,000 distinct CDR3 sequences in total; less than 5% of them show up just once. The ten top clones hold 2% to 2.5% of the sample.

For the unsorted PBMC libraries, 2 million PBMCs were stored in RNAlater at -80 degrees C until RNA extraction and were used to generate the libraries. The multiple sclerosis patients were enrolled in a US clinical protocol that used magnetic resonance imaging to evaluate disease progression. PBMCs were separated from peripheral blood using Ficoll-Hypaque density gradient centrifugation and then cryopreserved in liquid nitrogen. This clonotype was seen at least ten times. Its antigen specificity is not known. Base qualities are not recorded, but no much larger clone differs from it by a single base.

The sample comprised PBMCs. The sequence is built from TRBV4-3 and TRBJ2-7; TRBD2 might be the D gene, on 5 matching bases. The clonotype was recovered from a man younger than 40 with multiple sclerosis. The nucleotide sequence reads as follows: TGCGCCAGCAGCCAAGTTCCGGGGTTGGACGAGCAGTACTTC. It is translated as CASSQVPGLDEQYF.